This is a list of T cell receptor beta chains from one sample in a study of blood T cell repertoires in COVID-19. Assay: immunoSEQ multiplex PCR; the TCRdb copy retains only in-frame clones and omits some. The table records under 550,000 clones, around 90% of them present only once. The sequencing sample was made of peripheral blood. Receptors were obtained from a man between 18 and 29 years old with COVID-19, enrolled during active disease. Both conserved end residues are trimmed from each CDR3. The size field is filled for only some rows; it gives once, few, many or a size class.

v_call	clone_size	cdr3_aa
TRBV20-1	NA	SARVSETQY
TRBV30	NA	AWSVAGANVLT
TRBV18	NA	ASSPGTTGYT
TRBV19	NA	ASSPWTGYTGELF
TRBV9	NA	ASSVGWTGSYNEQF
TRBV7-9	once	ASSFTGGSNTEAF
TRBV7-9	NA	ASSLGEARNEKLF
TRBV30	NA	AWSRVLYRDTRYGYT
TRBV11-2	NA	ASSLDFLAAHTQY
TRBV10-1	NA	ASSDHSGGYEQY
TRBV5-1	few	ASSRLAGELYEQY
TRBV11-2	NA	ASSEVATGSYEQY
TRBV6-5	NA	ASRKNRLTDTQY
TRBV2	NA	ASSDLYRGVTDTQY
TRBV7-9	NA	ASSFAGAYQPQH
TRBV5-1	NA	ASALGSVSGYT
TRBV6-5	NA	ASSYTGHNEQF
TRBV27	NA	ASRDRGRGYGYT
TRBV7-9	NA	ASSPRGDEQY
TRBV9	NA	ASSLTSGGRNEQF
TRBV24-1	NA	ATSETGTGLAGELF
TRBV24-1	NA	ATSDPGTSTDTQY
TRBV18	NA	ASSPRQGGYEQY
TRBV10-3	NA	AISDTGAGTRFYEQY
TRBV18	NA	ASSPQQETQY
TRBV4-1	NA	ASSHRDRGTTDTQY
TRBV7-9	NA	ASSSDRESGELF
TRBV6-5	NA	ASRPNREPGGAF
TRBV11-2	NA	ASSHSSGSYEQY
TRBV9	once	ASSVTSGRVDEQF
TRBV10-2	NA	ASRHRDRGEETQY
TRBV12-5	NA	ASGLVVRGQGATGELF
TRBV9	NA	ASSVKSFQETQY
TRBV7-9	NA	ASSPGTGLYNEQF
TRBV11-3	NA	ASSLEASGYNEQF
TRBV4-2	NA	ASSQEGLRTGKGNEQF
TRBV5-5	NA	ASSEWVSGTSTDTQY
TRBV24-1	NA	ATSDLASGGRGTQY
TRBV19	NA	ASSILRRAKNIQY